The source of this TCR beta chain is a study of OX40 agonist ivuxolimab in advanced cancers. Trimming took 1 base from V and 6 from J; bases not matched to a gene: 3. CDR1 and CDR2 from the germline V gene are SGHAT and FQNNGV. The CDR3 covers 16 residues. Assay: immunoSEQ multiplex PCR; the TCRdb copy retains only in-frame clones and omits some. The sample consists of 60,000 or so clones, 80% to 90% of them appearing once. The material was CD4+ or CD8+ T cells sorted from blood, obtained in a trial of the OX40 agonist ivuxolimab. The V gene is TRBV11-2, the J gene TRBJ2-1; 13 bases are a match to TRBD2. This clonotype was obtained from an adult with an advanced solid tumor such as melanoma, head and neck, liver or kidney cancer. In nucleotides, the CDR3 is TGTGCCAGCAGCTTAGTACTAGCGGGAGGGGGCAATGAGCAGTTCTTC. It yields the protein CASSLVLAGGGNEQFF. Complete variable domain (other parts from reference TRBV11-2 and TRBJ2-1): EAGVAQSPRYKIIEKRQSVAFWCNPISGHATLYWYQQILGQGPKLLIQFQNNGVVDDSQLPKDRFSAERLKGVDSTLKIQPAKLEDSAVYLCASSLVLAGGGNEQFFGPGTRLTVL.